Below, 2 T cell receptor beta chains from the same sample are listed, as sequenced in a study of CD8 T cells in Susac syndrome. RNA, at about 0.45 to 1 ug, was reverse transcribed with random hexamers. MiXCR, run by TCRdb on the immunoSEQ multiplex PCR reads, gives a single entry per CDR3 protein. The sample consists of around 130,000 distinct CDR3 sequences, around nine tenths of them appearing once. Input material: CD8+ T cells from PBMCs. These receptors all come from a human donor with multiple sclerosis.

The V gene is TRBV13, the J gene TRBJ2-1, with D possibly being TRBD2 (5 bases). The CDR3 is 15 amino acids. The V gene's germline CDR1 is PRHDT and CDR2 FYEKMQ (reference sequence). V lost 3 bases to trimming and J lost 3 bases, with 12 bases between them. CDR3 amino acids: CASSFRGSLYNEQFF. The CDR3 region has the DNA TGTGCCAGCAGCTTTCGGGGATCTCTCTACAATGAGCAGTTCTTC.

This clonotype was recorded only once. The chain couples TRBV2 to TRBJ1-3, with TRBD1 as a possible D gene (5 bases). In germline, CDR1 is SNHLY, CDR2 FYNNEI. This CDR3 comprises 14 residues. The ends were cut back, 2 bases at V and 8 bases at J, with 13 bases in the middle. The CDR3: CASSEWQGLDTIYF. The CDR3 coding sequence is TGTGCCAGCAGTGAATGGCAGGGTTTGGACACCATATATTTT. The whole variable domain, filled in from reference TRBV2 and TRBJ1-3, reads EPEVTQTPSHQVTQMGQEVILRCVPISNHLYFYWYRQILGQKVEFLVSFYNNEISEKSEIFDDQFSVERPDGSNFTLKIRSTKLEDSAMYFCASSEWQGLDTIYFGEGSWLTVV.